The entry below gives a single T cell receptor (beta chain) sequence along with its context. The antigen is undetermined. The data were obtained in a study of blood T cells in healthy people across ages. Study-level results: Diversity was higher, and naive CD4+ cells more numerous, in long-lived donors than in aged donors.

It was with a sample-barcoded 5' primer and a J-beta primer mix that a second PCR of about 7 to 12 cycles was run. TCRdb re-analysed the 5' RACE reads in MiXCR, keeping a single row per CDR3 protein. This sample yields roughly 900,000 distinct CDR3 sequences, of which roughly 48% are seen a single time; 13% belongs to the top ten. J lost 4 bases, V lost 6 bases, and 7 bases had no gene match. CDR3 length: 14 residues. Germline V lookup: CDR1 DFQATT, CDR2 SNEGSKA (reference sequence). The chain employs TRBV20-1 and TRBJ2-3; TRBD2 aligns across 10 bases. Sequenced material: blood. The clonotype originates from a man aged 30 to 45 in good health. The CDR3 loop reads CSASTSGVADTQYF. As DNA, the CDR3 is TGCAGTGCAAGTACTAGCGGGGTCGCAGATACGCAGTATTTT.